This T cell receptor beta chain was observed in a study of vaccination effects on CD4 cells after COVID-19. Study summary: Median timing of post-vaccine samples was 72 days after the second dose.

The ViraFEST assay expanded antigen-specific CD4+ T cells with viral peptide pools before sequencing. Researchers isolated CD4+ T cells once approximately eleven days of culture had elapsed. Either the mRNA-1273 or the BNT162b2 vaccine was given to participants as two doses. Some 2.1 million PBMC per well received 7.5 to 10 IU/ml IL-2 and approximately 10 ug/ml peptides in culture. The method was immunoSEQ multiplex PCR; TCRdb's version includes in-frame clones alone and lacks a portion of them. Found here are about 46,000 clones, around three quarters of them singletons; the top ten hold about 14%. Trimming cost V 1 base and J 7 bases, with 20 bases left between them. CDR1 is SGHAT, CDR2 FQNNGV, per germline. This CDR3 contains 17 residues. About this clone itself: Its antigen is still unknown.

The V gene is TRBV11-2, the J gene TRBJ2-1, with TRBD1 as a possible D gene (5 bases). The TCR was taken from a human donor who received a COVID-19 vaccine. The input for sequencing was CD4+ T cells from PBMCs cultured with HCoV-OC43 spike peptides, taken after COVID-19 vaccination. Described subset: HCoV-OC43 spike overlapping peptide pool stimulation. The CDR3 nucleotides are TGTGCCAGCAGCTTAGTTAAGGGGTCGTCGCTCGGGAATGAGCAGTTCTTC. It specifies CASSLVKGSSLGNEQFF.